The rows below give T cell receptor beta chains drawn from one sample of a study of a mutant IDH1 vaccine in newly diagnosed glioma. The data were produced by immunoSEQ multiplex PCR, yet TCRdb's version contains in-frame clones alone and is incomplete. The sample carries about 92,000 clones, roughly four fifths recorded once. The sample was PBMCs, taken from a glioma patient treated with radiotherapy, temozolomide or both. The receptors derive from a woman aged 45-65 years with glioma. The CDR3 runs from the conserved cysteine through the conserved F or W. Each record gives: V gene, D gene, clone size, J gene, CDR3 protein, CDR3 DNA. A D gene is named only where the DNA matches it firmly. Some rows have no size entry. The others give once, few or many, or a class for an expanded clone.

>TRBV11-1|TRBD2|NA|TRBJ2-5
CASSRSGGAQETQYF
TGTGCCAGCAGCCGTAGCGGGGGGGCCCAAGAGACCCAGTACTTC
>TRBV7-9|TRBD1|NA|TRBJ2-7
CASSSDPTGAISYEQYF
TGTGCCAGCAGCTCCGACCCTACAGGGGCCATTTCCTACGAGCAGTACTTC
>TRBV30|TRBD1|NA|TRBJ2-5
CAWSADREETQYF
TGTGCCTGGAGTGCCGACAGGGAAGAGACCCAGTACTTC
>TRBV27|NA|NA|TRBJ2-1
CASSRAQGARNNEQFF
TGTGCCAGCAGTCGGGCGCAGGGAGCTCGGAACAATGAGCAGTTCTTC
>TRBV27|NA|NA|TRBJ2-7
CASGTQPYEQYF
TGTGCCAGCGGCACCCAACCTTACGAGCAGTACTTC
>TRBV5-6|NA|few|TRBJ1-1
CASRVRGKGRGTEAFF
TGTGCCAGCAGGGTCCGAGGGAAGGGCCGGGGCACTGAAGCTTTCTTT
>TRBV2|NA|NA|TRBJ1-2
CASSDEGVLLNHGYTF
TGTGCCAGCAGTGATGAAGGGGTCCTGTTGAACCATGGCTACACCTTC
>TRBV6-1|NA|NA|TRBJ2-7
CASSEQGGGRGYEQYF
TGTGCCAGCAGTGAACAGGGAGGAGGACGCGGGTACGAGCAGTACTTC
>TRBV7-9|TRBD1|NA|TRBJ1-4
CASSPYLRTGGEKLFF
TGTGCCAGCAGCCCCTACCTTCGGACAGGGGGAGAAAAACTGTTTTTT
>TRBV11-2|NA|NA|TRBJ1-2
CASSFSERAYGYTF
TGTGCCAGCAGCTTCTCCGAGAGGGCCTATGGCTACACCTTC
>TRBV5-1|NA|NA|TRBJ1-1
CASSDTPDTEAFF
TGCGCCAGCAGCGATACTCCCGACACTGAAGCTTTCTTT
>TRBV27|NA|NA|TRBJ1-4
CASSFSGWNEKLFF
TGTGCCAGCAGTTTTTCGGGTTGGAATGAAAAACTGTTTTTT
>TRBV11-2|NA|NA|TRBJ1-1
CASSLVLGNEAFF
TGTGCCAGCAGCTTAGTCCTGGGAAATGAAGCTTTCTTT
>TRBV18|NA|NA|TRBJ2-5
CASSPRDGQETQYF
TGTGCCAGCTCACCGAGGGACGGACAAGAGACCCAGTACTTC
>TRBV27|TRBD1|NA|TRBJ1-1
CASNRQGPNTEAFF
TGTGCCAGCAACCGACAGGGGCCCAACACTGAAGCTTTCTTT
>TRBV30|NA|NA|TRBJ1-1
CAWSVWNTEAFF
TGTGCCTGGAGTGTGTGGAACACTGAAGCTTTCTTT
>TRBV9|TRBD1|NA|TRBJ1-6
CASSVGPGTGNSPLHF
TGTGCCAGCAGCGTAGGTCCCGGGACAGGGAATTCACCCCTCCACTTT
>TRBV5-1|TRBD2|NA|TRBJ2-5
CASGESGGLKGETQYF
TGCGCCAGCGGTGAGAGCGGGGGCCTAAAGGGAGAGACCCAGTACTTC
>TRBV19|TRBD1|once|TRBJ1-5
CASLDRAGNQPQHF
TGTGCCAGTTTGGACAGGGCCGGCAATCAGCCCCAGCATTTT
>TRBV30|TRBD1|few|TRBJ1-5
CAWSPGQPGQPQHF
TGTGCCTGGAGTCCGGGACAGCCCGGTCAGCCCCAGCATTTT
>TRBV11-3|NA|NA|TRBJ2-7
CASSPEGGGLGLRF
TGTGCCAGCAGCCCAGAGGGGGGTGGCCTCGGCCTGAGATTC
>TRBV12-2|NA|NA|TRBJ1-3
CASRIGGHFSGNTIYF
TGTGCAAGTCGTATAGGAGGACATTTCTCTGGAAACACCATATATTTT
>TRBV19|TRBD2|NA|TRBJ2-1
CASSWRSGGAGYNEQFF
TGTGCCAGTAGTTGGAGGAGCGGGGGGGCAGGATACAATGAGCAGTTCTTC
>TRBV5-1|NA|NA|TRBJ2-3
CASSWVTDTQYF
TGCGCCAGCAGCTGGGTTACAGATACGCAGTATTTT
>TRBV27|NA|NA|TRBJ1-4
CASMVGSSVGKLFF
TGTGCCAGCATGGTGGGGTCTAGTGTGGGAAAACTGTTTTTT
>TRBV7-9|NA|NA|TRBJ1-1
CASSPRQGTTNTEAFF
TGTGCCAGCAGCCCCAGGCAGGGGACCACGAACACTGAAGCTTTCTTT
>TRBV5-6|TRBD1|NA|TRBJ1-2
CASSVLQGVLGGYTF
TGTGCCAGCAGCGTTCTACAGGGGGTGTTAGGCGGCTACACCTTC
>TRBV5-6|TRBD1|NA|TRBJ1-2
CASSLEQGVGYGYTF
TGTGCCAGCAGCTTGGAACAGGGGGTCGGCTATGGCTACACCTTC
>TRBV5-1|NA|NA|TRBJ1-6
CASSLDWNSPLHF
TGCGCCAGCAGCTTGGATTGGAATTCACCCCTCCACTTT
>TRBV5-1|TRBD2|NA|TRBJ2-7
CASSGGGSSYEQYF
TGCGCCAGCAGCGGGGGAGGGAGCTCCTACGAGCAGTACTTC
>TRBV9|TRBD1|NA|TRBJ1-5
CASSVEGRGDQPQHF
TGTGCCAGCAGCGTAGAGGGCAGGGGGGATCAGCCCCAGCATTTT
>TRBV9|NA|NA|TRBJ2-5
CASSVEGLETQYF
TGTGCCAGCAGCGTAGAGGGCTTGGAGACCCAGTACTTC
>TRBV2|TRBD1|NA|TRBJ1-4
CASRRWEDRGSEKLFF
TGTGCCAGCAGGAGATGGGAAGACAGGGGTTCCGAAAAACTGTTTTTT
>TRBV27|NA|NA|TRBJ2-7
CASSLGRASSYEQYF
TGTGCCAGCAGTTTAGGCAGGGCCAGCTCCTACGAGCAGTACTTC
>TRBV19|NA|NA|TRBJ1-5
CASTIGGFPQHF
TGTGCCAGTACCATAGGGGGGTTCCCCCAGCATTTT
>TRBV5-1|NA|NA|TRBJ1-4
CASSLLGDEKLFF
TGCGCCAGCAGCTTGTTGGGAGACGAAAAACTGTTTTTT
>TRBV4-1|NA|NA|TRBJ2-7
CASSQGALYEQYF
TGCGCCAGCAGCCAAGGGGCCCTCTACGAGCAGTACTTC
>TRBV6-1|TRBD1|NA|TRBJ1-1
CASSRDREAFF
TGTGCCAGCAGCCGGGACAGAGAAGCTTTCTTT
>TRBV5-1|NA|NA|TRBJ2-5
CASSLGRRAQETQYF
TGCGCCAGCAGCTTGGGACGCCGCGCACAAGAGACCCAGTACTTC
>TRBV6-1|NA|few|TRBJ1-3
CASTGFQGSGNTIYF
TGTGCCAGCACTGGTTTTCAGGGGTCTGGAAACACCATATATTTT
>TRBV10-3|TRBD1|NA|TRBJ1-2
CAITRGQADYTF
TGTGCCATCACCCGGGGACAGGCCGACTACACCTTC
>TRBV29-1|NA|once|TRBJ2-6
CSVDSTGANVLTF
TGCAGCGTTGATAGTACCGGGGCCAACGTCCTGACTTTC
>TRBV9|TRBD2|once|TRBJ2-1
CASSVGLAEYNEQFF
TGTGCCAGCAGCGTAGGACTAGCCGAGTACAATGAGCAGTTCTTC
>TRBV6-5|NA|NA|TRBJ1-3
CASRPVSGNTIYF
TGTGCCAGCCGGCCCGTCTCTGGAAACACCATATATTTT
>TRBV28|TRBD1|NA|TRBJ1-6
CASSLAGGADNSPLHF
TGTGCCAGCAGTTTAGCAGGGGGCGCGGATAATTCACCCCTCCACTTT
>TRBV10-3|NA|NA|TRBJ1-2
CAISEGAGYTF
TGTGCCATCAGTGAGGGGGCTGGCTACACCTTC
>TRBV5-1|NA|NA|TRBJ1-4
CASSLDRGGEKLFF
TGCGCCAGCAGCTTGGATAGGGGAGGTGAAAAACTGTTTTTT
>TRBV2|NA|NA|TRBJ2-2
CASSWVGSGELFF
TGTGCCAGCAGTTGGGTTGGGTCCGGGGAGCTGTTTTTT
>TRBV5-1|NA|NA|TRBJ2-5
CASSFQETQYF
TGCGCCAGCAGCTTCCAAGAGACCCAGTACTTC
>TRBV30|TRBD1|NA|TRBJ1-1
CAWRGRTGAVFTEAFF
TGTGCCTGGAGGGGACGGACAGGGGCTGTTTTCACTGAAGCTTTCTTT
>TRBV9|NA|NA|TRBJ1-1
CASSTDQNTEAFF
TGTGCCAGCAGCACAGACCAGAACACTGAAGCTTTCTTT
>TRBV23-1|NA|NA|TRBJ1-3
CARELLRRSGNTIYF
TGCGCCAGAGAACTACTGCGGCGCTCTGGAAACACCATATATTTT
>TRBV29-1|TRBD1|NA|TRBJ1-1
CSVGDRGPGDEAFF
TGCAGCGTGGGTGACAGGGGGCCCGGTGATGAAGCTTTCTTT
>TRBV5-1|NA|NA|TRBJ1-1
CASSLDTVGTEAFF
TGCGCCAGCAGCTTGGACACAGTGGGCACTGAAGCTTTCTTT
>TRBV7-2|TRBD1|NA|TRBJ1-5
CASSDRGQPQHF
TGTGCCAGCAGCGACAGGGGCCAGCCCCAGCATTTT
>TRBV5-1|NA|NA|TRBJ2-1
CASSRLPGDYSYNEQFF
TGCGCCAGCAGCCGTCTACCAGGGGACTACTCCTACAATGAGCAGTTCTTC
>TRBV14|NA|NA|TRBJ2-6
CASSQAGANVLTF
TGTGCCAGCAGCCAAGCTGGGGCCAACGTCCTGACTTTC
>TRBV15|NA|NA|TRBJ1-5
CATSRGRGASNQPQHF
TGTGCCACCAGCAGAGGTCGGGGGGCTAGCAATCAGCCCCAGCATTTT
>TRBV5-6|TRBD1|NA|TRBJ2-3
CASSHRGPTDTQYF
TGTGCCAGCAGTCACAGGGGTCCCACAGATACGCAGTATTTT
>TRBV27|NA|NA|TRBJ2-7
CASSLYVTPAYEQYF
TGTGCCAGCAGTTTATATGTGACCCCGGCCTACGAGCAGTACTTC